This T cell receptor (beta chain) is from a study of OX40 agonist ivuxolimab in advanced cancers. Across the whole study: Dose-escalation patients were diagnosed with hepatocellular carcinoma, melanoma, renal cell cancer or head and neck cancer.

Broader study findings: Both blood CD4+ and CD8+ T cells showed clonal growth by week 6 at 0.1 to 3.0 mg/kg. It was also the case that some nonresponders had low normalized T-cell clonal expansion.

Assay used: immunoSEQ multiplex PCR; TCRdb lists only in-frame clones, some missing. The repertoire holds approximately 69,000 clones, with 80% to 90% as singletons. As regards this clone: Antigen: not known. The junction departs from the called germline gene at one end, perhaps through a read error.

The CDR3 runs to 16 residues. Per germline, CDR1 LNHDA and CDR2 SQIVND (reference sequence). The chain joins TRBV19 to TRBJ1-5, with 9 bases identical to TRBD1. The receptor's source is an adult with an advanced solid tumor such as melanoma, head and neck, liver or kidney cancer. The sequencing used CD4+ or CD8+ T cells sorted from blood, collected in a trial of the OX40 agonist ivuxolimab. The CDR3 reads CASSIGNRGQGQPQHF. Here the CDR3 DNA reads TGTGCCAGTAGCATAGGCAACAGGGGGCAAGGGCAGCCCCAGCATTTT. Together with reference TRBV19 and TRBJ1-5, the CDR3 gives the full variable domain: DGGITQSPKYLFRKEGQNVTLSCEQNLNHDAMYWYRQDPGQGLRLIYYSQIVNDFQKGDIAEGYSVSREKKESFPLTVTSAQKNPTAFYLCASSIGNRGQGQPQHFGDGTRLSIL.